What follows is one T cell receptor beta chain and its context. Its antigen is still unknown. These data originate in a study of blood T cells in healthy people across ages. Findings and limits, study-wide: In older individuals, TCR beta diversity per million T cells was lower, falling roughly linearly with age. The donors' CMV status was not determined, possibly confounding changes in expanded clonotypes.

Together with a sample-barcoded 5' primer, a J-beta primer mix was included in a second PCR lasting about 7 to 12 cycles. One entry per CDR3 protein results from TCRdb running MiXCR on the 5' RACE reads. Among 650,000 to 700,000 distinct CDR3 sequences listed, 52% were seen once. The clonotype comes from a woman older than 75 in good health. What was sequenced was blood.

The CDR3 sequence: CASSLIGREAEAFF. DNA of the CDR3: TGTGCCAGCAGTTTGATAGGTCGCGAGGCTGAAGCTTTCTTT. The rearrangement uses TRBV28 and TRBJ1-1; D is undetermined. In germline, CDR1 is MDHEN, CDR2 SYDVKM. This CDR3 region has 14 residues. V lost 3 bases to trimming and J lost 6 bases, with 14 bases between them.